These 7 T cell receptor beta chains were all obtained from the same sample, sequenced in a study of blood T cell repertoires in COVID-19. Assay: immunoSEQ multiplex PCR; the TCRdb copy retains only in-frame clones and omits some. The repertoire consists of around 200,000 clones, with more than 85% occurring once and the leading ten covering 0.72%. Sample: peripheral blood. Every receptor here comes from a man aged 35 to 55 with acute or convalescent COVID-19.

The CDR3 DNA follows: TGTGCCAGCAGTTTAGGACTAGCGGGCATCTCCTACGAGCAGTACTTC. Protein sequence: CASSLGLAGISYEQYF. The chain couples TRBV27 to TRBJ2-7; 11 nucleotides align to TRBD2. The length of the CDR3 is 16 residues. Germline V lookup: CDR1 MNHEY, CDR2 SMNVEV (reference sequence). V dropped 2 bases and J dropped 0; count of bases not matched to a gene: 3.

The chain uses TRBV27 and TRBJ1-1; no definite D call. Germline V gives CDR1 MNHEY, CDR2 SMNVEV (reference sequence). Deletions cut 5 bases from V and 4 bases from J, with 17 bases between. CDR3 length equals 15 residues. The CDR3: CASSTMWARSTEAFF. The CDR3, as DNA: TGTGCCAGCAGTACCATGTGGGCGCGTAGCACTGAAGCTTTCTTT.

The gene calls are TRBV7-3 and TRBJ2-3, with a weak D call TRBD2 (6 bases). Germline V lookup: CDR1 SGHTA, CDR2 FQGTGA. The V end was cut by 5 bases, the J end by 0 bases, with 12 bases between. The CDR3 length is 15 residues. The CDR3 here is CASSALEGSTDTQYF. CDR3 coding DNA: TGTGCCAGCAGCGCCTTGGAGGGGAGCACAGATACGCAGTATTTT.

This clone has more than one count but fewer than ten. This chain's CDR3 is CASSSRGGPTTDTQYF. CDR3 sequence (DNA): TGTGCCAGTAGTTCGCGCGGGGGGCCTACCACAGATACGCAGTATTTT. The rearrangement uses TRBV19 and TRBJ2-3; 8 bases are shared with TRBD2. Germline values: CDR1 LNHDA, CDR2 SQIVND (reference sequence). The CDR3 extends over 16 amino acids. V lost 5 bases and J lost 2; bases outside the gene matches: 9.

In nucleotides, the CDR3 is TGCGCCAGCAGCGTCTCGCCAGGGACTCCGCTGGGGGGGGAGCAGTACTTC. Translation: CASSVSPGTPLGGEQYF. V is TRBV5-1 and J is TRBJ2-7; TRBD2 matches 7 bases. V shed 4 bases and J 7 bases; nucleotides not matched to a gene: 20. This CDR3 is built from 17 residues. Germline CDR1 and CDR2: SGHRS and YFSETQ.

The chain has TRBV5-1 and TRBJ1-5, with a possible D match to TRBD1 (5 bases). This CDR3 has 15 amino acids. V was clipped by 0 bases and J by 2 bases, with 9 bases between them. In germline, CDR1 is SGHRS, CDR2 YFSETQ. CDR3 sequence (DNA): TGCGCCAGCAGCTTGGAGGGGAACCGCAATCAGCCCCAGCATTTT. Its protein product is CASSLEGNRNQPQHF.

The chain is built from TRBV29-1 and TRBJ1-1; the match to TRBD1 covers 7 bases. The V gene's germline CDR1 is SQVTM and CDR2 ANQGSEA. This CDR3 contains 12 residues. The J segment lost 1 base and the V segment lost 6 bases, leaving 2 bases of the junction unmatched. The CDR3 loop is CSVGTANTEAFF. The CDR3 nucleotides are TGCAGCGTGGGGACAGCGAACACTGAAGCTTTCTTT.